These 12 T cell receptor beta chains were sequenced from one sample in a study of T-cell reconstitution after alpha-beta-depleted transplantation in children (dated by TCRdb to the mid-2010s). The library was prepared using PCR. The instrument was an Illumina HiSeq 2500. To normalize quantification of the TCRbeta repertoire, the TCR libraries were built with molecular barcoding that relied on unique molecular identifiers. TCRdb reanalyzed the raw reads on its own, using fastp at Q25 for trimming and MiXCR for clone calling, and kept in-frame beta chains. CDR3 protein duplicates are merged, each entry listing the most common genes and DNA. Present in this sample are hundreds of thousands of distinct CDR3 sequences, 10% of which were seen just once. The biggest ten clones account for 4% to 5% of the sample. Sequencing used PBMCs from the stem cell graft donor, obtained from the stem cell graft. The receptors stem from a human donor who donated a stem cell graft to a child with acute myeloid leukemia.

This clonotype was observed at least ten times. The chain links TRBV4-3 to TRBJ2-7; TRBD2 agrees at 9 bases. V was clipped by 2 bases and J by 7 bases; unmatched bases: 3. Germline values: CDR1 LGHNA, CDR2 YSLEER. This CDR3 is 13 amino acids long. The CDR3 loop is CASSQNGLAEQYF. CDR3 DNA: TGCGCCAGCAGCCAAAATGGACTAGCGGAGCAGTACTTC.

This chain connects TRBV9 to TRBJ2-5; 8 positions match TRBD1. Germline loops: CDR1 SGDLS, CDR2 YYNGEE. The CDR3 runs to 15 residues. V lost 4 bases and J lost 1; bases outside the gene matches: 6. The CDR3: CASSKKQGVQETQYF. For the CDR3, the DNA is TGTGCCAGCAGCAAGAAACAGGGGGTCCAAGAGACCCAGTACTTC.

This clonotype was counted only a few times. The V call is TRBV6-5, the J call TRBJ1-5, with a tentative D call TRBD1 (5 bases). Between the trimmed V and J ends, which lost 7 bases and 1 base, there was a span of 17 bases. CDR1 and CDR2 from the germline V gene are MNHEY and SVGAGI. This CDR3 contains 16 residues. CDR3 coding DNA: TGTGCCAGCACCAACGAGGGGAAAGGGAGCAATCAGCCCCAGCATTTT. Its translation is CASTNEGKGSNQPQHF.

The CDR3 reads CASSSLGEGGTDTQYF. The CDR3 DNA sequence: TGCGCCAGCAGCTCCCTGGGTGAGGGTGGGACAGATACGCAGTATTTT. The chain employs TRBV4-3 and TRBJ2-3; tentative D call: TRBD2 (5 bases). V was shortened by 5 bases and J by 3 bases, with 18 bases between the two germline ends. The CDR3 loop spans 16 amino acids. Germline V gene data show CDR1 as LGHNA and CDR2 as YSLEER.

Here the CDR3 DNA reads TGCAGTGCTAGGTGGCTAGCGTACAATGAGCAGTTCTTC. It yields the protein CSARWLAYNEQFF. The chain couples TRBV20-1 to TRBJ2-1; D is possibly TRBD2 (6 bases). Trimming removed 3 bases at V and 4 bases at J, with 10 bases between. Germline values: CDR1 DFQATT, CDR2 SNEGSKA (reference sequence). The CDR3 spans 13 residues.

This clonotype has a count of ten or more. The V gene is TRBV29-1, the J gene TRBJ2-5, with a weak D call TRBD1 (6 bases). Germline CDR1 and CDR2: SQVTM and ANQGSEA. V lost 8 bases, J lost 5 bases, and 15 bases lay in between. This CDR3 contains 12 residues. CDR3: CSHIQGSETQYF. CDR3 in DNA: TGCAGCCATATACAGGGAAGCGAGACCCAGTACTTC.

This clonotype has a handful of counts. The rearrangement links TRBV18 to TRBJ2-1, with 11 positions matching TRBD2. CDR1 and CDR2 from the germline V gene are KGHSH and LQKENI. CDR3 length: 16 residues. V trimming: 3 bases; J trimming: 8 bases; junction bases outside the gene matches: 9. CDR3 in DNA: TGTGCCAGCTCACCTGGACTAGCGGGTAATGGAGATGAGCAGTTCTTC. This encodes CASSPGLAGNGDEQFF.

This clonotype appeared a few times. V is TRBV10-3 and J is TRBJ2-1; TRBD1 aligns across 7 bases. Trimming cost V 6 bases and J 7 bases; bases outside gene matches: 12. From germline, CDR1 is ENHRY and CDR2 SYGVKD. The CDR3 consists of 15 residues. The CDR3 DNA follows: TGTGCCATCAGGGGGGACAGTGGGAGCCTTAATGAGCAGTTCTTC. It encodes CAIRGDSGSLNEQFF.

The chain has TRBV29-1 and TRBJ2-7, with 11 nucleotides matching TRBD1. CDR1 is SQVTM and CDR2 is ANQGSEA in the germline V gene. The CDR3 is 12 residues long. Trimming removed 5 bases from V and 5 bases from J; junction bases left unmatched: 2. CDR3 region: CSVSGQGDEQYF. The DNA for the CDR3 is TGCAGCGTTTCGGGACAGGGGGACGAGCAGTACTTC.

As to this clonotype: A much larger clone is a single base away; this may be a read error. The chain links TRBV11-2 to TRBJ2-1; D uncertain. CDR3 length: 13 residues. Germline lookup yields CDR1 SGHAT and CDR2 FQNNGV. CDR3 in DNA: TGTGCCAGCAGCTTATTTCTGGCCAATAAGCAGTTCTTC. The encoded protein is CASSLFLANKQFF.

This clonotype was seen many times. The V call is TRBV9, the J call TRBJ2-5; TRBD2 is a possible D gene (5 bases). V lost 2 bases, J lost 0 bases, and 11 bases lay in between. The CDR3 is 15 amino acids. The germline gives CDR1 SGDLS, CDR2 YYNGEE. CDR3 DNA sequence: TGTGCCAGCAGCGTCTACGGGGTTTACCAAGAGACCCAGTACTTC. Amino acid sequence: CASSVYGVYQETQYF.

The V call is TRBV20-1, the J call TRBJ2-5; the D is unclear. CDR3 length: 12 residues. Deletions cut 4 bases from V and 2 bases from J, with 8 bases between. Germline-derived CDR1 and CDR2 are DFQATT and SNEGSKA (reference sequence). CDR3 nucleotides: TGCAGTGCTAAACCATTTCAAGAGACCCAGTACTTC. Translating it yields CSAKPFQETQYF.